The subject of this entry is one T cell receptor beta chain. Its antigen remains unidentified. A much larger clone differs from this one at a single base, so this may be a read error. This sample was taken from a study of breast tumors, draining lymph nodes, adjacent tissues. Study-level results: Most tumor T cells seemingly derive from lymph node, then expand in tumor. Tumor repertoires ranked between lymph nodes and nontumor tissue in diversity, with V and J gene preferences. Compared with basal-like, luminal-like tumors shared significantly more repertoire with nontumor tissue. The lymph node origin of tumor T cells was framed as consistent with a hypothesis, not demonstrated.

With 3 bases removed from V and 3 bases from J, the gap between germline ends came to 9 bases. CDR3 length: 14 amino acids. Germline assignment: CDR1 LNHDA and CDR2 SQIVND (reference sequence). TCRdb recomputed calls from the multiplex PCR reads with MiXCR, one row per CDR3 protein. Counted here are 30,000 to 40,000 distinct CDR3 sequences, 36% occurring once; the ten biggest clones make up roughly a tenth. V and J are TRBV19 and TRBJ1-5; no firm D call. The sequenced sample consisted of breast tumor tissue. This clonotype was obtained from a female donor with breast cancer. Some clones in this sample may be carry-over from other donors' samples. CDR3 in amino acids: CASSISDNNQPQHF. CDR3 DNA: TGTGCCAGTAGTATCTCAGATAACAATCAGCCCCAGCATTTT.